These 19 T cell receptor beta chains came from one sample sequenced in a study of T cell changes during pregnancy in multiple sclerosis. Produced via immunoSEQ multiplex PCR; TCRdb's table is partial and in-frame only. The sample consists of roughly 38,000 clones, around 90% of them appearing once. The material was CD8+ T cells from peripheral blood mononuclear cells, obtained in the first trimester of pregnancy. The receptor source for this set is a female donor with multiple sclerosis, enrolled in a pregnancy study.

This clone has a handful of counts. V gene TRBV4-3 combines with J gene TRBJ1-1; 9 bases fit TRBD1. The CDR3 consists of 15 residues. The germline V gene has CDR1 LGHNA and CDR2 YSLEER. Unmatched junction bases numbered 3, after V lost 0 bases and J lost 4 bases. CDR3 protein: CASSQDGTGSTEAFF. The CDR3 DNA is TGCGCCAGCAGCCAAGATGGGACAGGGAGCACTGAAGCTTTCTTT.

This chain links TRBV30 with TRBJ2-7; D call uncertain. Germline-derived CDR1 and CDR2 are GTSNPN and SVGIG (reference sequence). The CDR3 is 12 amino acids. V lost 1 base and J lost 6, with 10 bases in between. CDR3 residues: CAWSGDKGEQYF. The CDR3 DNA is TGTGCCTGGAGTGGTGACAAAGGCGAGCAGTACTTC.

This CDR3 reads CASSLTTPQGWAGNTIYF. The CDR3 region has the DNA TGTGCCAGCAGCCTCACCACCCCTCAGGGTTGGGCTGGAAACACCATATATTTT. The chain couples TRBV5-5 to TRBJ1-3; TRBD1 is a possible D gene (5 bases). This CDR3 has 18 amino acids. In germline, CDR1 is SGHKS, CDR2 YYEKEE (reference sequence). V shed 4 bases and J shed 2 bases, with 22 bases lying between them.

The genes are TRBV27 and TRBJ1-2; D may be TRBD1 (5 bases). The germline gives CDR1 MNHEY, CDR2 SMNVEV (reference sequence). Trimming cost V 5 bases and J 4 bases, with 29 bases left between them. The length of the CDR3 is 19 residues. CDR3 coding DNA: TGTGCCAGCAGTACTCTCTCAGACCTTCTCCTCGGGGGTACCTATGGCTACACCTTC. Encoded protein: CASSTLSDLLLGGTYGYTF.

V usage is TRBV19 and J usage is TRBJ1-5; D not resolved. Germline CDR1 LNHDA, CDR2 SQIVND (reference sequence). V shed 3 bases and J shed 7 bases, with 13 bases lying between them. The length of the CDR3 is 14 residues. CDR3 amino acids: CASSILISDQPQHF. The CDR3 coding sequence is TGTGCCAGTAGTATTTTAATCAGCGACCAGCCCCAGCATTTT.

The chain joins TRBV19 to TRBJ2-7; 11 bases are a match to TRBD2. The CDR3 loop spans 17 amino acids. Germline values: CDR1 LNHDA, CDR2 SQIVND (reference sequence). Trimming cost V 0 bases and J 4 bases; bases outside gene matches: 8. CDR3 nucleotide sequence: TGTGCCAGTAGTATAGAGCCCACTAGCGGGGGAGTTTACGAGCAGTACTTC. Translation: CASSIEPTSGGVYEQYF. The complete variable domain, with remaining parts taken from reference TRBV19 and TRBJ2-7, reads DGGITQSPKYLFRKEGQNVTLSCEQNLNHDAMYWYRQDPGQGLRLIYYSQIVNDFQKGDIAEGYSVSREKKESFPLTVTSAQKNPTAFYLCASSIEPTSGGVYEQYFGPGTRLTVT.

CDR3 DNA sequence: TGTGCCAGCAGCCCCCGTCCCGAGCAGTACTTC. It codes for CASSPRPEQYF. The rearrangement links TRBV5-6 to TRBJ2-7; D gene unclear. The CDR3 has 11 residues. Deletions cut 4 bases from V and 6 bases from J, with 8 bases between. Per the germline V gene, CDR1 is SGHDT and CDR2 is YYEEEE.

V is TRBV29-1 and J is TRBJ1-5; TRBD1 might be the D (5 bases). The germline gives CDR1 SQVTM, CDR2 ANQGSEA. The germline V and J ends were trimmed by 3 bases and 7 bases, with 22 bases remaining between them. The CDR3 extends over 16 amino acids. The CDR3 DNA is TGCAGCGTTGATTGTGTGGGAAAGGGTAGGGGACAGCCCCAGCATTTT. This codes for CSVDCVGKGRGQPQHF.

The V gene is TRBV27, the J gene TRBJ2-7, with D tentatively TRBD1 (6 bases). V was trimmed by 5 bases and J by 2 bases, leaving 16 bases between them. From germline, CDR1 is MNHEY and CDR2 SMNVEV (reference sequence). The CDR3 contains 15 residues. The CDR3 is CASSPGQLLAYEQYF. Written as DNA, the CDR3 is TGTGCCAGCAGTCCCGGACAGCTCCTTGCCTACGAGCAGTACTTC.

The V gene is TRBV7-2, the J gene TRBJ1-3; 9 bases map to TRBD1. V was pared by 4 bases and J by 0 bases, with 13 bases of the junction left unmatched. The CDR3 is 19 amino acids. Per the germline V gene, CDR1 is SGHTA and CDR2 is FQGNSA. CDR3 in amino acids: CASSWPGTGRVVSGNTIYF. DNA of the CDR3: TGTGCCAGCAGCTGGCCCGGGACAGGGAGAGTCGTCTCTGGAAACACCATATATTTT.

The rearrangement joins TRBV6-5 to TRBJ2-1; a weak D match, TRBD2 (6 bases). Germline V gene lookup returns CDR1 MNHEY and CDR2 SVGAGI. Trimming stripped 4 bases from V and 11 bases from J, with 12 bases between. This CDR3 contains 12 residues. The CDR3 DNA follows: TGTGCCAGCAGTTTGTACCGGGAGAAGCAGTTCTTC. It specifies CASSLYREKQFF.

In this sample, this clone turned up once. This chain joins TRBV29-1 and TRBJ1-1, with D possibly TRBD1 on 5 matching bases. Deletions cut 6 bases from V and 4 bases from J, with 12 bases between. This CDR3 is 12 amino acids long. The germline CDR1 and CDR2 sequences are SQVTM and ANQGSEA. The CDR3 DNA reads TGCAGCGTCCTATGGACATCCACTGAAGCTTTCTTT. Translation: CSVLWTSTEAFF.

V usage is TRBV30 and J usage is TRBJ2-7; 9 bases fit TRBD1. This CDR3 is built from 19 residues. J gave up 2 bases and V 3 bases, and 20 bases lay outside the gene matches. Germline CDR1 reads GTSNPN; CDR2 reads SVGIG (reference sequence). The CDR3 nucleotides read TGTGCCTGGAGCGGACCGGGACAGGGTATTGGGCTAGCAGCCTACGAGCAGTACTTC. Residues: CAWSGPGQGIGLAAYEQYF.

CDR3 DNA: TGTGCCAGCAGTGGTCTAGCGGGAAGAGAGACCCAGTACTTC. It specifies CASSGLAGRETQYF. This sequence joins TRBV6-1 and TRBJ2-5; 9 nucleotides agree with TRBD2. The CDR3 loop spans 14 amino acids. Unmatched junction bases numbered 4, after V lost 4 bases and J lost 4 bases. Germline CDR1 reads MNHNS; CDR2 reads SASEGT.

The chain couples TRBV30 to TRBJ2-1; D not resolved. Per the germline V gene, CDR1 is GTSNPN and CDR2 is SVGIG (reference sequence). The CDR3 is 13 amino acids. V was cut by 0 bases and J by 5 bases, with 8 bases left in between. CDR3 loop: CAWSVSRNNEQFF. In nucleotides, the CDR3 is TGTGCCTGGAGTGTATCCAGGAACAATGAGCAGTTCTTC.

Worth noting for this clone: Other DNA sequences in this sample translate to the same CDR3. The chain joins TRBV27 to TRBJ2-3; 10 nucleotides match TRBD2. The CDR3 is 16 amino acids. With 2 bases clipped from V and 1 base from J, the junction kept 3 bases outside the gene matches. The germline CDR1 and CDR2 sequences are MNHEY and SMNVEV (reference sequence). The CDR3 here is CASSLLTSGGTDTQYF. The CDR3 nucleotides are TGTGCCAGCAGTTTACTTACTAGCGGGGGCACAGATACGCAGTATTTT.

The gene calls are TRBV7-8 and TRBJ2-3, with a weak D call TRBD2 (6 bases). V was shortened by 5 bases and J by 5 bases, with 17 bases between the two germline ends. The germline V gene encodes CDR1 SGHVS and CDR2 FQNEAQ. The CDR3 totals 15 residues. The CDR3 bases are TGTGCCAGCAGCCCCGTGAAGGCGGGGCGAGATACGCAGTATTTT. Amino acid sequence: CASSPVKAGRDTQYF.

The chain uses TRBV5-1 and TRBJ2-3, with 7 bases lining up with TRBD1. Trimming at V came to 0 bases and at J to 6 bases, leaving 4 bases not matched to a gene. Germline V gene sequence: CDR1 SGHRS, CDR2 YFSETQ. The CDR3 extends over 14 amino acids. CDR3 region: CASSLATGPDTQYF. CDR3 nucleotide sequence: TGCGCCAGCAGCTTGGCGACAGGGCCCGATACGCAGTATTTT. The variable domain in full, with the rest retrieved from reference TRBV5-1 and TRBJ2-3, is KAGVTQTPRYLIKTRGQQVTLSCSPISGHRSVSWYQQTPGQGLQFLFEYFSETQRNKGNFPGRFSGRQFSNSRSEMNVSTLELGDSALYLCASSLATGPDTQYFGPGTRLTVL.

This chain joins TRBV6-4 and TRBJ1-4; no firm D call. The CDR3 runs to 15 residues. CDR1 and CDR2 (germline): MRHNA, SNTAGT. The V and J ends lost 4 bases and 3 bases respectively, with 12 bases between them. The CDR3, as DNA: TGTGCCAGCAGTGGAATGAAGCGGCCTAATGAAAAACTGTTTTTT. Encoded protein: CASSGMKRPNEKLFF.